This T cell receptor beta chain was documented in a study of shared clonotypes between healthy human individuals. Regarding the study as a whole: Estimated clonotype richness was generally higher in naive than memory subsets.

Profiled with immunoSEQ multiplex PCR; TCRdb holds only in-frame clones, not every one. The sample includes about 700,000 clones, under 95% seen only once; the top ten take roughly 24%. As defined, naive CD8 cells were CD45RO-negative and positively selected for CCR7, with terminally differentiated effector memory CD45RA+ cells excluded. V lost 5 bases and J lost 4; bases outside the gene matches: 10. The germline CDR1 and CDR2 sequences are MNHEY and SMNVEV (reference sequence). This CDR3 spans 17 amino acids. A word on this clone: Antigen: not known.

This chain links TRBV27 with TRBJ2-5, with 13 nucleotides matching TRBD2. The sequence was obtained from a man aged 30-40 years in good health. Sequences were obtained from naive CD8+ T cells sorted from blood. CDR3 DNA: TGTGCCAGCAGTCCTGGACTAGCGGGAGTTATTGGAGAGACCCAGTACTTC. This gives the protein CASSPGLAGVIGETQYF.